Described below is a single TCR beta chain sequence and its context. The sample belongs to a study of low-dose radiotherapy and immunotherapy resistance in tumors. The CDR3 is made up of 13 amino acids. TRAV- and TRBV-specific primers primed first-strand cDNA, covering alpha and beta chains. For amplifying TCRs, the PCR ran for about 20 cycles with Phusion, which was used together with a constant-region primer and the adapter on the V primers. TCRdb called the reads again in MiXCR, with one record for every CDR3 protein. The top ten clones hold around 6.5% of a sample with under 75,000 distinct CDR3 sequences, 20% to 25% of them seen once. The sample's time point: after trial treatment. As to treatment: LDRT plus nivolumab, ipilimumab, low-dose cyclophosphamide and aspirin (RACIN trial).

The chain uses TRBV21-1 and TRBJ2-7; no check of the table's D call, TRBD1, against the DNA was made. TRBV21-1 is listed as a pseudogene. The sample was PBMCs, taken after low-dose radiotherapy plus immunotherapy. This TCR was recovered from a male donor with prostate cancer. CDR3: CAAYHPGSDEQYF. The CDR3 bases are TGTGCCGCTTACCACCCAGGGTCGGACGAGCAGTACTTC.